This TCR beta chain was found in a study of T cells after yellow fever vaccination. Study in general: The authors prepared low-cell-number fractions using SMART-Seq v4 Ultra Low Input. Study-wide results and caveats: Relatively few clonotypes were ones that appeared in both CD4 and CD8 compartments. Detected again after the booster were most primary-vaccination clones, at about 96% CD4 and around 91% CD8.

5'RACE template switching added a universal primer site and UMIs to TCR cDNA. TCRdb analysed the 5' RACE reads with MiXCR anew, one entry per CDR3 protein. The repertoire has 170,000 or so distinct CDR3 sequences, roughly 6.2% of them found once; the top ten carry less than 3%. This clonotype was seen ten or more times. What it recognizes is unknown. There are 15 residues in the CDR3. V lost 5 bases and J lost 2, with 15 bases in between. Germline V lookup: CDR1 ENHRY, CDR2 SYGVKD. The chain is built from TRBV10-3 and TRBJ2-5; D call uncertain. The sequencing used CD4+ T cells sorted from PBMCs, collected on the day of the first yellow fever vaccination. This receptor was taken from a man in his late teens or twenties who received the YFV17D yellow fever vaccine. The CDR3: CAISRSGLNQETQYF. Here the CDR3 DNA reads TGTGCCATCAGTCGAAGTGGGCTCAATCAAGAGACCCAGTACTTC.